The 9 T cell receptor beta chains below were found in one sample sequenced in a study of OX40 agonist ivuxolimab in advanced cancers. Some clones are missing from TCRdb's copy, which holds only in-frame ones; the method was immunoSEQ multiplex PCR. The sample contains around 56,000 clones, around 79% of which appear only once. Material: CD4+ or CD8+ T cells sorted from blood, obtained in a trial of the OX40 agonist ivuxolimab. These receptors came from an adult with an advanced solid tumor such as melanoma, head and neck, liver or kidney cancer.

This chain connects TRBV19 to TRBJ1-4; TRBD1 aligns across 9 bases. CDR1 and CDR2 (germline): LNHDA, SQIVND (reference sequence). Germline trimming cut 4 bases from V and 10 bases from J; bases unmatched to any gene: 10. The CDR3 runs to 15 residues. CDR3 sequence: CASSTTGQGQGKLFF. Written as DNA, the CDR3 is TGTGCCAGTAGTACGACGGGACAGGGACAAGGAAAACTGTTTTTT.

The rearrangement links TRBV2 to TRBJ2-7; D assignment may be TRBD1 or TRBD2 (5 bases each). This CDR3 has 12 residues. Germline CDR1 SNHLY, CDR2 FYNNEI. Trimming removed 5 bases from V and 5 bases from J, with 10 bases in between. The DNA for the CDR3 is TGTGCCAGCAGTATTCAGGGACACGAGCAGTACTTC. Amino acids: CASSIQGHEQYF.

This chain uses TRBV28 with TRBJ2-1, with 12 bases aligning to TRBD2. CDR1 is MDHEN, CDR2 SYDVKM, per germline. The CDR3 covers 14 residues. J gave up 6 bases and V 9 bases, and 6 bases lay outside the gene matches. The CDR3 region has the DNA TGTGCCAGTAAGGGACTAGCGGGCGCCAATGAGCAGTTCTTC. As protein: CASKGLAGANEQFF.

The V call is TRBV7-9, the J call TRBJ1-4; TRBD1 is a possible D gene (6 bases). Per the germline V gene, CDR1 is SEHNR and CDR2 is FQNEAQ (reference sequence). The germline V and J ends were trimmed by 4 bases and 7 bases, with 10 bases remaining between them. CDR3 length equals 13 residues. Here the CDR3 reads CASSSGTSEKLFF. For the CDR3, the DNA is TGTGCCAGCAGCTCTGGGACATCTGAAAAACTGTTTTTT. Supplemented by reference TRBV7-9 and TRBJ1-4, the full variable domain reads DTGVSQNPRHKITKRGQNVTFRCDPISEHNRLYWYRQTLGQGPEFLTYFQNEAQLEKSRLLSDRFSAERPKGSFSTLEIQRTEQGDSAMYLCASSSGTSEKLFFGSGTQLSVL.

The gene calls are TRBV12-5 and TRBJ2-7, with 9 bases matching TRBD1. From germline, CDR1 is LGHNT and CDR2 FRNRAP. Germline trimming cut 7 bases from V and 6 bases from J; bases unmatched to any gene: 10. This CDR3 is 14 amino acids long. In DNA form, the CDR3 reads TGTGCTAGTGTAACCCGGGACAGGGCATCCGAGCAGTACTTC. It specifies CASVTRDRASEQYF.

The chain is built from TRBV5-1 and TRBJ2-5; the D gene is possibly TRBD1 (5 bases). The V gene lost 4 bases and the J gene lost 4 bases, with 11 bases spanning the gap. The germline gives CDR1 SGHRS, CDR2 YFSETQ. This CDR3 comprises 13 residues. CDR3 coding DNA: TGCGCCAGCAGCCCCGGTCAGGGAGAGACCCAGTACTTC. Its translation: CASSPGQGETQYF.

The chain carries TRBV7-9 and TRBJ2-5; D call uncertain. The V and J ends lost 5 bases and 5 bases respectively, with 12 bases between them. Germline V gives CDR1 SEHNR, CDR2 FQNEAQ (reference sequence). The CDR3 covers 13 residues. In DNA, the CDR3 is TGTGCCAGCAGCCCCTCTGGGTCGGAGACCCAGTACTTC. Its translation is CASSPSGSETQYF. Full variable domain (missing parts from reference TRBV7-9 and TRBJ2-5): DTGVSQNPRHKITKRGQNVTFRCDPISEHNRLYWYRQTLGQGPEFLTYFQNEAQLEKSRLLSDRFSAERPKGSFSTLEIQRTEQGDSAMYLCASSPSGSETQYFGPGTRLLVL.

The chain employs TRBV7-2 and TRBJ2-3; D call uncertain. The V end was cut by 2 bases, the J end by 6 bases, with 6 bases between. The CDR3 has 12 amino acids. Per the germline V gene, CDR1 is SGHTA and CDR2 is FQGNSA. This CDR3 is CASSLSPDTQYF. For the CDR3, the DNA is TGTGCCAGCAGCTTATCGCCGGATACGCAGTATTTT.

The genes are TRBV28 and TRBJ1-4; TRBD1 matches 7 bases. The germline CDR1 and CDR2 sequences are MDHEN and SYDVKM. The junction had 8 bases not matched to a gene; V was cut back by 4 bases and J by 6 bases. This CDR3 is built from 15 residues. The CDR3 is CASSSQTGKHEKLFF. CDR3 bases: TGTGCCAGCAGTTCACAGACAGGGAAACATGAAAAACTGTTTTTT.